This T cell receptor beta chain was recovered during a study of blood T cell repertoires in COVID-19. Germline values: CDR1 SGHVS, CDR2 FNYEAQ. This CDR3 has 16 residues. The germline V and J ends were trimmed by 5 bases and 5 bases, with 21 bases remaining between them. Method: immunoSEQ multiplex PCR; TCRdb's copy keeps in-frame clones and lacks some. The sample has hundreds of thousands of clones, 85% to 90% seen once; the top ten hold approximately 0.3%. Sequenced material: peripheral blood. V usage is TRBV7-6 and J usage is TRBJ1-1; D is ambiguous. This TCR was sampled from a woman aged 18-35 years with acute or convalescent COVID-19. CDR3 sequence: CASSPNPGVGYTEAFF. DNA for the CDR3: TGTGCCAGCAGCCCCAACCCCGGAGTAGGTTATACTGAAGCTTTCTTT.